Listed below are T cell receptor beta chains from one sample, sequenced in a study of shared clonotypes between healthy human individuals. Assay: immunoSEQ multiplex PCR; the TCRdb copy retains only in-frame clones and omits some. The sample has approximately 1.5 million clones; about 98.5% are singletons. The material sequenced was naive CD4+ T cells sorted from blood. The receptors were sampled from a man aged 25 to 40 in good health. CDR3s include the opening cysteine and the closing phenylalanine or tryptophan. D genes are given only for firm matches. Clone size is stated in some rows and not others, as once, few, many or a class when expanded.

D gene,clone size,J gene,V gene,CDR3 DNA,CDR3 protein
NA,NA,TRBJ1-5,TRBV30,TGTGCCTGGAGTGGAGGTTCGGGGCAGCCCCAGCATTTT,CAWSGGSGQPQHF
NA,NA,TRBJ1-5,TRBV6-4,TGTGCCAGCAGTGACGGTAGCAATCAGCCCCAGCATTTT,CASSDGSNQPQHF
NA,once,TRBJ2-7,TRBV28,TGTGCCAGCAGCTTTAGCGGACGTATGGCCTACGAGCAGTACTTC,CASSFSGRMAYEQYF
TRBD2,NA,TRBJ2-2,TRBV27,TGTGCCAGCAGTCCTCACCTAGGACTAGCGGGAGACACCGGGGAGCTGTTTTTT,CASSPHLGLAGDTGELFF
TRBD2,NA,TRBJ2-1,TRBV20-1,TGCAGTGCTCCACGGGGGGATGAGCAGTTCTTC,CSAPRGDEQFF
NA,NA,TRBJ1-2,TRBV5-1,TGCGCCAGCAGCTTGGAGGGGGAGTATGGCTACACCTTC,CASSLEGEYGYTF
TRBD1,NA,TRBJ2-1,TRBV10-3,TGTGCCATCAGTACCGGGACAGTCTACAATGAGCAGTTCTTC,CAISTGTVYNEQFF
NA,NA,TRBJ1-2,TRBV14,TGTGCCAGCATGGCCGACAGGTTTCCATATGGCTACACCTTC,CASMADRFPYGYTF
TRBD2,NA,TRBJ2-7,TRBV7-9,TGTGCCAGCAGCTTAGGCGGGAGCGGCTACGAGCAGTACTTC,CASSLGGSGYEQYF
NA,NA,TRBJ2-5,TRBV18,TGTGCCAGCTCACCGGGCCGCCAAGAGACCCAGTACTTC,CASSPGRQETQYF
NA,NA,TRBJ1-2,TRBV18,TGTGCCAGCTCCCGCAAAGAGGATCGTGGCTACACCTTC,CASSRKEDRGYTF
NA,once,TRBJ2-1,TRBV15,TGTGCCACCAGCAGAGAGCTTGGCAGGGTAGCGGTACGACGGGGCAATGAGCAGTTCTTC,CATSRELGRVAVRRGNEQFF
TRBD1,NA,TRBJ1-5,TRBV28,TGTGCCAGCAGTTTATACCAACAGGGGAAATTAAACAATCAGCCCCAGCATTTT,CASSLYQQGKLNNQPQHF
NA,NA,TRBJ2-2,TRBV9,TGTGCCAGCAGCGTGGAGGGTCCTGGAGGCACCGGGGAGCTGTTTTTT,CASSVEGPGGTGELFF
NA,NA,TRBJ2-1,TRBV11-3,TGTGCCAGCAGCTCGAATAGGGGGATAAGCTCCTACAATGAGCAGTTCTTC,CASSSNRGISSYNEQFF